This TCR beta chain was captured in a study of cytomegalovirus exposure and HLA in healthy donors. Looking at the study overall: In an earlier analysis, some 110 million unique TCR beta sequences were found from some 200 million T cells.

Notes on the study in general: When analyzed later, a missense DCLRE1C variant was found to be linked to TCR beta V- and J-gene trimming.

Of note for this clone: Its antigen remains unknown.

PCR involved 60 Vbeta and 13 Jbeta primers. Produced via immunoSEQ multiplex PCR; TCRdb's table is partial and in-frame only. Of about 110,000 clones in the sample, under 85% were seen once. Per germline, CDR1 LNHDA and CDR2 SQIVND (reference sequence). Deletions cut 0 bases from V and 4 bases from J, with 11 bases between. There are 15 residues in the CDR3. The chain carries TRBV19 and TRBJ2-3; TRBD2 might be the D (5 bases). Sequencing used PBMCs. The receptor's source is a man aged 25 to 40 in good health and CMV-seropositive. The CDR3 nucleotides are TGTGCCAGTAGTATAGACCAGGACTCGGCAGATACGCAGTATTTT. It is translated as CASSIDQDSADTQYF.